Shown below are 2 T cell receptor beta chains from a single sample sequenced in a study of T cell repertoires in cytomegalovirus infection. Their target antigens are unknown. TCRdb re-called the reads with MiXCR, one entry per CDR3 protein. The sample holds about 500,000 distinct CDR3 sequences, about 33% seen once. The source was cultured PBMCs, collected from culture after CMV antigen stimulation. These receptors were collected from a human donor in good health (CMV status not recorded). Some clones in this sample may be carry-over from other donors' samples.

The chain couples TRBV12-3 or TRBV12-4 to TRBJ2-1; maybe TRBD2 (6 bases). Between the trimmed V and J ends, which lost 4 bases and 8 bases, there was a span of 18 bases. The CDR3 covers 15 residues. DNA for the CDR3: TGTGCCAGCAGTTCCCTTAGCGGTAGTCAAGATGAGCAGTTCTTC. This encodes CASSSLSGSQDEQFF.

There are a few counts of this clonotype. The gene calls are TRBV29-1 and TRBJ1-3; the D gene is possibly TRBD1 (5 bases). The germline gives CDR1 SQVTM, CDR2 ANQGSEA. This CDR3 has 14 residues. The V and J ends lost 6 bases and 2 bases respectively, with 14 bases between them. DNA for the CDR3: TGCAGCGTGTCCGGGACTGGGCCTGGAAACACCATATATTTT. Residues: CSVSGTGPGNTIYF.